The 31 T cell receptor beta chains presented below share a single source sample, sequenced in a study of T-cell reconstitution after alpha-beta-depleted transplantation in children. Molecular barcoding with unique molecular identifiers was used for the TCRbeta library. TCRdb used MiXCR to reprocess the PCR reads, holding one entry per CDR3 protein. The sample shows some 550,000 distinct CDR3 sequences, 15% to 20% of them seen only once. The sample here was PBMCs from the stem cell graft donor, taken from the stem cell graft. The receptors were sampled from a human donor who donated a stem cell graft to a child with acute lymphoblastic leukemia.

This chain uses TRBV6-1 with TRBJ1-1; D perhaps matches TRBD1 (5 bases). The CDR3 sequence is 16 residues long. Germline lookup yields CDR1 MNHNS and CDR2 SASEGT. Trimming left V 2 bases short and J 0 bases short, with 13 bases between. CDR3 sequence (DNA): TGTGCCAGCAGTGAATTTACGGGGACGGTGAACACTGAAGCTTTCTTT. It yields the protein CASSEFTGTVNTEAFF.

This clonotype was picked up a small number of times. The chain uses TRBV6-2 or TRBV6-3 and TRBJ2-2; D may be TRBD2 (6 bases). Germline assignment: CDR1 MNHEY and CDR2 SVGEGT. V gave up 7 bases and J gave up 7 bases, with 19 bases separating them. The CDR3 has 15 residues. The DNA of the CDR3 is TGTGCCAGCAACCCCATAAGAGGAGGGCTCGGGGAGCTGTTTTTT. Translation gives CASNPIRGGLGELFF.

This clonotype was seen only a few times. This chain connects TRBV7-8 to TRBJ2-7; 10 bases align to TRBD2. Germline-derived CDR1 and CDR2 are SGHVS and FQNEAQ. This CDR3 contains 18 residues. V lost 2 bases, J lost 4 bases, and 14 bases stayed unmatched. The CDR3 DNA sequence: TGTGCCAGCAGCTTATCCCGTCTCCTAGCGGGAGAAAGGTACGAGCAGTACTTC. Translating it yields CASSLSRLLAGERYEQYF.

The gene calls are TRBV5-4 and TRBJ2-1; D is perhaps TRBD2 (5 bases). Trimming shortened V by 5 bases and J by 4 bases, and 10 bases separated the two germline ends. The CDR3 sequence is 13 residues long. Germline V CDR1 and CDR2: SGHNT, YYREEE (reference sequence). Written as DNA, the CDR3 is TGTGCCAGCAGATCGGGCGGGTACAATGAGCAGTTCTTC. It codes for CASRSGGYNEQFF.

CDR3 residues: CASSLQGRTDTQYF. CDR3 in DNA: TGTGCCAGCAGCCTACAGGGGCGCACAGATACGCAGTATTTT. V gene TRBV6-1 combines with J gene TRBJ2-3; 7 nucleotides line up with TRBD1. This CDR3 is built from 14 residues. Germline V gene data show CDR1 as MNHNS and CDR2 as SASEGT. V lost 6 bases and J lost 1; bases outside the gene matches: 4.

This clonotype has just a few counts. The rearrangement joins TRBV9 to TRBJ2-7, with D perhaps matching TRBD1 (6 bases). From germline, CDR1 is SGDLS and CDR2 YYNGEE. This CDR3 region has 15 residues. V shed 0 bases and J shed 0 bases, with 10 bases lying between them. CDR3 protein: CASSVGSGVSYEQYF. The CDR3, as DNA: TGTGCCAGCAGCGTAGGGTCAGGGGTCTCCTACGAGCAGTACTTC.

The chain uses TRBV15 and TRBJ2-7, with D possibly TRBD2 on 6 matching bases. Germline V lookup: CDR1 LNHNV, CDR2 YYDKDF (reference sequence). There are 16 residues in the CDR3. V lost 5 bases to trimming and J lost 0 bases, with 17 bases between them. This CDR3 is CATSEQGLALSYEQYF. The CDR3 DNA follows: TGTGCCACCAGCGAGCAGGGTCTAGCGCTCTCCTACGAGCAGTACTTC. Using reference TRBV15 and TRBJ2-7 for the parts outside the CDR3, the full variable domain is DAMVIQNPRYQVTQFGKPVTLSCSQTLNHNVMYWYQQKSSQAPKLLFHYYDKDFNNEADTPDNFQSRRPNTSFCFLDIRSPGLGDTAMYLCATSEQGLALSYEQYFGPGTRLTVT.

The chain combines TRBV6-5 with TRBJ2-7, with 9 bases lining up with TRBD2. CDR1 and CDR2 (germline): MNHEY, SVGAGI. The CDR3 consists of 16 residues. V gave up 0 bases and J gave up 1 base; unmatched junction bases: 4. DNA for the CDR3: TGTGCCAGCAGTTACTCTTCGACTAGCGGTTCCTACGAGCAGTACTTC. Protein: CASSYSSTSGSYEQYF.

This chain joins TRBV12-3 or TRBV12-4 and TRBJ2-2; TRBD1 aligns across 8 bases. This CDR3 has 15 amino acids. Trimming cost V 5 bases and J 2 bases; bases outside gene matches: 4. The DNA of the CDR3 is TGTGCCAGCAGTACCGGACAGGGAAACACCGGGGAGCTGTTTTTT. It encodes CASSTGQGNTGELFF.

This clonotype appeared a few times. V gene TRBV15 combines with J gene TRBJ2-5; 8 bases agree with TRBD2. Germline CDR1 reads LNHNV; CDR2 reads YYDKDF (reference sequence). The CDR3 sequence is 15 residues long. V was clipped by 8 bases and J by 4 bases; unmatched bases: 12. The CDR3 region has the DNA TGTGCCACCCGAGACCGTCGGCTAGCGGGAGAGACCCAGTACTTC. Residues: CATRDRRLAGETQYF.

The chain carries TRBV29-1 and TRBJ2-5, with TRBD2 matching 7 bases. Germline V gene lookup returns CDR1 SQVTM and CDR2 ANQGSEA. V lost 3 bases to trimming and J lost 1 base; unmatched junction nucleotides: 11. The CDR3 is made up of 16 amino acids. The CDR3 loop reads CSVDGLAGEPQETQYF. The CDR3 DNA reads as TGCAGCGTTGATGGGCTCGCGGGAGAGCCCCAAGAGACCCAGTACTTC. The whole variable domain, remainder taken from reference TRBV29-1 and TRBJ2-5, is SAVISQKPSRDICQRGTSLTIQCQVDSQVTMMFWYRQQPGQSLTLIATANQGSEATYESGFVIDKFPISRPNLTFSTLTVSNMSPEDSSIYLCSVDGLAGEPQETQYFGPGTRLLVL.

The chain uses TRBV5-1 and TRBJ2-1, with D possibly being TRBD2 (6 bases). Germline CDR1 reads SGHRS; CDR2 reads YFSETQ. V was clipped by 0 bases and J by 0 bases, with 10 bases between them. The CDR3 totals 16 residues. The CDR3 region is CASSLELALSYNEQFF. CDR3 DNA: TGCGCCAGCAGCTTGGAGCTAGCGCTCTCCTACAATGAGCAGTTCTTC.

In its sample, this clonotype was seen a few times. The J gene is TRBJ2-1, the V gene TRBV19; D gene ambiguous. This CDR3 has 13 residues. CDR1 and CDR2 (germline): LNHDA, SQIVND (reference sequence). Trimming removed 3 bases from V and 4 bases from J, with 7 bases in between. The CDR3 nucleotides are TGTGCCAGTAGTATGGGCCCTTACAATGAGCAGTTCTTC. Amino acids: CASSMGPYNEQFF. Using reference TRBV19 and TRBJ2-1 for the parts outside the CDR3, the full variable domain is DGGITQSPKYLFRKEGQNVTLSCEQNLNHDAMYWYRQDPGQGLRLIYYSQIVNDFQKGDIAEGYSVSREKKESFPLTVTSAQKNPTAFYLCASSMGPYNEQFFGPGTRLTVL.

This clonotype came up a few times. This chain joins TRBV9 and TRBJ2-3; TRBD2 aligns across 10 bases. There are 15 residues in the CDR3. Per the germline V gene, CDR1 is SGDLS and CDR2 is YYNGEE. The J segment lost 4 bases and the V segment lost 3 bases, leaving 5 bases of the junction unmatched. The CDR3: CASSGSGRISDTQYF. The CDR3 DNA sequence: TGTGCCAGCAGCGGTAGCGGGAGGATTTCAGATACGCAGTATTTT.

This clonotype occurred a few times. The chain uses TRBV3-1 and TRBJ1-1, with no clear D. The CDR3 sequence is 15 residues long. CDR1 and CDR2 from the germline V gene are LGHDT and YNNKEL (reference sequence). Trimming shortened V by 3 bases and J by 4 bases, and 15 bases separated the two germline ends. The CDR3 loop reads CASSQGQWRSTEAFF. The CDR3 nucleotides read TGTGCCAGCAGCCAGGGTCAGTGGAGAAGCACTGAAGCTTTCTTT.

The rearrangement uses TRBV20-1 and TRBJ2-1; D is possibly TRBD2 (6 bases). The CDR3 length is 15 residues. The V and J ends lost 0 bases and 2 bases respectively, with 11 bases between them. Germline V CDR1 and CDR2: DFQATT, SNEGSKA (reference sequence). The CDR3 DNA reads as TGCAGTGCTAGAGATGGCGGGAACGCCTACAATGAGCAGTTCTTC. This encodes CSARDGGNAYNEQFF.

The rearrangement links TRBV5-1 to TRBJ2-1, with TRBD2 matching 13 bases. The CDR3 totals 15 residues. CDR1 and CDR2 from the germline V gene are SGHRS and YFSETQ. V lost 2 bases and J lost 9; bases outside the gene matches: 5. In DNA, the CDR3 is TGCGCCAGCAGCTTAGGACTAGCGGGAGATGGTGAGCAGTTCTTC. As protein: CASSLGLAGDGEQFF. Using reference TRBV5-1 and TRBJ2-1 for the parts outside the CDR3, the full variable domain is KAGVTQTPRYLIKTRGQQVTLSCSPISGHRSVSWYQQTPGQGLQFLFEYFSETQRNKGNFPGRFSGRQFSNSRSEMNVSTLELGDSALYLCASSLGLAGDGEQFFGPGTRLTVL.

The chain uses TRBV27 and TRBJ2-7; 7 nucleotides agree with TRBD2. The germline gives CDR1 MNHEY, CDR2 SMNVEV (reference sequence). The CDR3 is 16 residues long. V was clipped by 0 bases and J by 0 bases; unmatched bases: 5. The CDR3 region is CASSLSSGITSYEQYF. CDR3 DNA sequence: TGTGCCAGCAGTTTATCCAGCGGGATCACCTCCTACGAGCAGTACTTC.

A few counts support this clonotype. V is TRBV6-1 and J is TRBJ2-1; D may be TRBD1 (7 bases). Per the germline V gene, CDR1 is MNHNS and CDR2 is SASEGT. The CDR3 extends over 15 amino acids. Trimming pared 6 bases from V and 6 bases from J, leaving 18 bases between. The chain's CDR3 is CASRTGTQGGNEQFF. CDR3 DNA sequence: TGTGCCAGCAGAACCGGGACCCAGGGGGGCAATGAGCAGTTCTTC.

This clonotype appeared a few times. This rearrangement joins TRBV7-3 to TRBJ2-3; no clear D. The germline V gene has CDR1 SGHTA and CDR2 FQGTGA. V was clipped by 7 bases and J by 4 bases, with 15 bases between them. The CDR3 runs 14 residues. The CDR3 DNA is TGTGCCAGCAATTCTGGTCCCAAGGCAGATACGCAGTATTTT. It is translated as CASNSGPKADTQYF. The full variable domain, with the rest looked up from reference TRBV7-3 and TRBJ2-3, is GAGVSQTPSNKVTEKGKYVELRCDPISGHTALYWYRQSLGQGPEFLIYFQGTGAADDSGLPNDRFFAVRPEGSVSTLKIQRTERGDSAVYLCASNSGPKADTQYFGPGTRLTVL.

This clonotype has a handful of counts. The chain combines TRBV19 with TRBJ1-1; D not resolved. This CDR3 has 13 amino acids. Germline V gives CDR1 LNHDA, CDR2 SQIVND (reference sequence). V gave up 0 bases and J gave up 3 bases, with 5 bases separating them. Written as DNA, the CDR3 is TGTGCCAGTAGTATAGAAGTTTACACTGAAGCTTTCTTT. Translation gives CASSIEVYTEAFF. The whole variable domain, remainder taken from reference TRBV19 and TRBJ1-1, is DGGITQSPKYLFRKEGQNVTLSCEQNLNHDAMYWYRQDPGQGLRLIYYSQIVNDFQKGDIAEGYSVSREKKESFPLTVTSAQKNPTAFYLCASSIEVYTEAFFGQGTRLTVV.

This clonotype was seen more than once but under ten times. The chain uses TRBV20-1 and TRBJ1-1; possible D gene TRBD1, 5 bases. The V end was cut by 6 bases, the J end by 0 bases, with 14 bases between. The germline V gene encodes CDR1 DFQATT and CDR2 SNEGSKA (reference sequence). The CDR3 contains 14 residues. The CDR3 sequence is CSAPAGGMNTEAFF. CDR3 DNA: TGCAGTGCCCCGGCGGGGGGAATGAACACTGAAGCTTTCTTT.

The V gene is TRBV4-1, the J gene TRBJ2-1, with 9 bases that match TRBD1. The V and J ends lost 2 bases and 9 bases, in that order; junction bases with no gene match: 14. CDR1 is MGHRA, CDR2 YSYEKL, per germline. This CDR3 is built from 17 residues. The DNA of the CDR3 is TGCGCCAGCAGCCAACCCTGGGCCGGGACAGGGAGGGGTGAGCAGTTCTTC. This encodes CASSQPWAGTGRGEQFF.

The chain links TRBV7-8 to TRBJ2-3; D is perhaps TRBD1 or TRBD2 (5 bases each). Trimming took 3 bases from V and 1 from J, leaving 11 bases between them. This CDR3 region has 15 residues. Germline V gene lookup returns CDR1 SGHVS and CDR2 FQNEAQ. The CDR3 DNA follows: TGTGCCAGCAGCTTTCTCCGGGGCCGCACAGATACGCAGTATTTT. Its translation is CASSFLRGRTDTQYF.

This clonotype came up a few times. The rearrangement uses TRBV6-5 and TRBJ1-3; TRBD1 is a possible D gene (5 bases). The length of the CDR3 is 13 residues. Trimming shortened V by 2 bases and J by 3 bases, and 5 bases separated the two germline ends. Germline V lookup: CDR1 MNHEY, CDR2 SVGAGI. The CDR3 protein is CASSYQGGNTIYF. DNA for the CDR3: TGTGCCAGCAGTTACCAGGGTGGAAACACCATATATTTT.

The table lists this clonotype with a few counts. This chain uses TRBV7-6 with TRBJ2-3; no definite D call. Trimming left V 5 bases short and J 4 bases short, with 13 bases between. Germline V gives CDR1 SGHVS, CDR2 FNYEAQ. The CDR3 length is 14 residues. CDR3 sequence: CASSTRTGPDTQYF. CDR3 sequence (DNA): TGTGCCAGCAGCACAAGAACGGGCCCAGATACGCAGTATTTT. Full variable domain (rest looked up from reference TRBV7-6 and TRBJ2-3): GAGVSQSPRYKVTKRGQDVALRCDPISGHVSLYWYRQALGQGPEFLTYFNYEAQQDKSGLPNDRFSAERPEGSISTLTIQRTEQRDSAMYRCASSTRTGPDTQYFGPGTRLTVL.

The chain couples TRBV13 to TRBJ2-7; D is unclear. Germline values: CDR1 PRHDT, CDR2 FYEKMQ (reference sequence). There are 13 residues in the CDR3. V lost 2 bases to trimming and J lost 3 bases, with 8 bases between them. The CDR3 region is CASSLNNIYEQYF. Here the CDR3 DNA reads TGTGCCAGCAGCTTAAATAACATCTACGAGCAGTACTTC.

This clonotype occurred a few times. The chain couples TRBV5-1 to TRBJ1-1, with D perhaps TRBD1 (6 bases). V was pared by 6 bases and J by 3 bases, with 18 bases between. In germline, CDR1 is SGHRS, CDR2 YFSETQ. There are 15 residues in the CDR3. CDR3 residues: CASNHVTGRDTEAFF. The CDR3 bases are TGCGCCAGCAACCACGTCACAGGGAGGGACACTGAAGCTTTCTTT.

This chain joins TRBV20-1 and TRBJ1-2, with D hard to call. Trimming took 0 bases from V and 2 from J, leaving 13 bases between them. The CDR3 has 15 residues. Germline values: CDR1 DFQATT, CDR2 SNEGSKA (reference sequence). The CDR3 reads CSARDNTAVNYGYTF. DNA for the CDR3: TGCAGTGCTAGAGATAATACGGCAGTCAACTATGGCTACACCTTC.

The chain carries TRBV7-8 and TRBJ2-5; 9 bases are a match to TRBD2. The CDR3 is 18 amino acids. The V and J ends lost 3 bases and 1 base, in that order; junction bases with no gene match: 12. Germline V gives CDR1 SGHVS, CDR2 FQNEAQ. CDR3 amino acids: CASSLGYSRSGGQETQYF. The CDR3 DNA is TGTGCCAGCAGCTTGGGGTATTCCCGTAGCGGGGGCCAAGAGACCCAGTACTTC.

The chain recombines TRBV25-1 with TRBJ1-4, with D perhaps matching TRBD1 (5 bases). This CDR3 has 13 amino acids. V lost 3 bases, J lost 7 bases, and 9 bases lay in between. CDR1 is MGHDK and CDR2 is SYGVNS in the germline V gene. CDR3 nucleotide sequence: TGTGCCAGCAGTGAGAGGGGATTTGAAAAACTGTTTTTT. It translates to CASSERGFEKLFF.